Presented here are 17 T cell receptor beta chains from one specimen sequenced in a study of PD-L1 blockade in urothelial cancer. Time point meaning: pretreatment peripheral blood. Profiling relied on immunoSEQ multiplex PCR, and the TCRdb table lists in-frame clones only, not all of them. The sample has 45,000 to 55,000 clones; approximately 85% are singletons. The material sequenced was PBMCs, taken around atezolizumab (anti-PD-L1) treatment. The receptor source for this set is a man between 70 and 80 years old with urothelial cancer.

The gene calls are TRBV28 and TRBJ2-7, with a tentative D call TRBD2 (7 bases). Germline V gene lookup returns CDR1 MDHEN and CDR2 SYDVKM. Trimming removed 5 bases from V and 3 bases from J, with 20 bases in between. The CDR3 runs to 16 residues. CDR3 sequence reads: CASSPGGLGTFYEQYF. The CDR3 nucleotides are TGTGCCAGCAGTCCGGGGGGCCTAGGGACATTCTACGAGCAGTACTTC.

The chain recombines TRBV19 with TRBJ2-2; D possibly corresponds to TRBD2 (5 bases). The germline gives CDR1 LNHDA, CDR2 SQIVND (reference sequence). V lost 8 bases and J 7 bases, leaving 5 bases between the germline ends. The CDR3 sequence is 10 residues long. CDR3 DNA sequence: TGTGCCAGTCGGGGCGGGGAGCTGTTTTTT. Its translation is CASRGGELFF. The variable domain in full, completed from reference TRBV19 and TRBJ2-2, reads DGGITQSPKYLFRKEGQNVTLSCEQNLNHDAMYWYRQDPGQGLRLIYYSQIVNDFQKGDIAEGYSVSREKKESFPLTVTSAQKNPTAFYLCASRGGELFFGEGSRLTVL.

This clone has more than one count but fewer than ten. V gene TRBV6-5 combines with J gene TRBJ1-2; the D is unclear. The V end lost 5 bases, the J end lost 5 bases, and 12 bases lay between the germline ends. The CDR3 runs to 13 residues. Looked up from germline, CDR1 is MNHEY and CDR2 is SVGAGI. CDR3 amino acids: CASSERERYGYTF. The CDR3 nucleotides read TGTGCCAGCAGTGAGAGGGAGAGGTATGGCTACACCTTC.

The CDR3 sequence is CASSGSGGKETQYF. The DNA for the CDR3 is TGTGCCAGCAGTGGGTCCGGAGGCAAAGAGACCCAGTACTTC. The V call is TRBV6-1, the J call TRBJ2-5, with D perhaps TRBD2 (5 bases). Germline V lookup: CDR1 MNHNS, CDR2 SASEGT. V was trimmed by 4 bases and J by 3 bases, leaving 12 bases between them. The CDR3 consists of 14 residues.

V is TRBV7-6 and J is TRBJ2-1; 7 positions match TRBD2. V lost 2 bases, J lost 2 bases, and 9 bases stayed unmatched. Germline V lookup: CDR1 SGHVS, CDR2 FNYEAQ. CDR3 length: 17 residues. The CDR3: CASSLLRSSGTYNEQFF. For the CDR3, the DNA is TGTGCCAGCAGCTTACTTCGGTCTAGCGGAACCTACAATGAGCAGTTCTTC. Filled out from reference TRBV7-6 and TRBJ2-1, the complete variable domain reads GAGVSQSPRYKVTKRGQDVALRCDPISGHVSLYWYRQALGQGPEFLTYFNYEAQQDKSGLPNDRFSAERPEGSISTLTIQRTEQRDSAMYRCASSLLRSSGTYNEQFFGPGTRLTVL.

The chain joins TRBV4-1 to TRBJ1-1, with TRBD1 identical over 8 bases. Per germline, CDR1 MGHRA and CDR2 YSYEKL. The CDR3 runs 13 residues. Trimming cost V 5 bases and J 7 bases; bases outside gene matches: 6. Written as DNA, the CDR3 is TGCGCCAGCAGCAATTTAGGGACAGGTGAAGCTTTCTTT. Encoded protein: CASSNLGTGEAFF.

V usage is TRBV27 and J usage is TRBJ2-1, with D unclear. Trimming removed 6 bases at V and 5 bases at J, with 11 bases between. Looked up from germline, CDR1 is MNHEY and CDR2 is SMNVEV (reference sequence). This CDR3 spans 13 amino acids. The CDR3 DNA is TGTGCCAGCAGGAGCCACGCGAACAATGAGCAGTTCTTC. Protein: CASRSHANNEQFF.

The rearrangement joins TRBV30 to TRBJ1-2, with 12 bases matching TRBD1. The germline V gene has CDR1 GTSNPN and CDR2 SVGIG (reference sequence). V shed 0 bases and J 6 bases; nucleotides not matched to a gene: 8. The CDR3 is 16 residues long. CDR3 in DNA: TGTGCCTGGAGTGTAGGGACAGGGGGCCTTTTGGATGGCTACACCTTC. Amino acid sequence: CAWSVGTGGLLDGYTF. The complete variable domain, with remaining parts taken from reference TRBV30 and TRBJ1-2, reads SQTIHQWPATLVQPVGSPLSLECTVEGTSNPNLYWYRQAAGRGLQLLFYSVGIGQISSEVPQNLSASRPQDRQFILSSKKLLLSDSGFYLCAWSVGTGGLLDGYTFGSGTRLTVV.

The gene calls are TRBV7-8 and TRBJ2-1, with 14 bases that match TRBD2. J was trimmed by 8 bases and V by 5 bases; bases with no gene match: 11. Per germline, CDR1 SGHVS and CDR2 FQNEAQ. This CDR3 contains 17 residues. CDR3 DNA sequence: TGTGCCAGCAGCCGGAGACTAGCGGGAGGGCGAGGCGATGAGCAGTTCTTC. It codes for CASSRRLAGGRGDEQFF.

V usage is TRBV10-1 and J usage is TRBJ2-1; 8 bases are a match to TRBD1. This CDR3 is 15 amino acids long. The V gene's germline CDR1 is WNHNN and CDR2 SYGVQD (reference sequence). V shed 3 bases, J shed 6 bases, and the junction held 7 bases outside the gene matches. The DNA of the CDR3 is TGCGCCAGCAGTGAATACAGGGGGGACGTCAATGAGCAGTTCTTC. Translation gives CASSEYRGDVNEQFF.

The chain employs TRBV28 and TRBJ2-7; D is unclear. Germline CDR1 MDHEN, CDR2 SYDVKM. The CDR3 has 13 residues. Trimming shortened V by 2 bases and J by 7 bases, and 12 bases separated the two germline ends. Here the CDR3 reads CASSLNMRQEQYF. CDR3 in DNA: TGTGCCAGCAGTTTAAATATGAGGCAGGAGCAGTACTTC.

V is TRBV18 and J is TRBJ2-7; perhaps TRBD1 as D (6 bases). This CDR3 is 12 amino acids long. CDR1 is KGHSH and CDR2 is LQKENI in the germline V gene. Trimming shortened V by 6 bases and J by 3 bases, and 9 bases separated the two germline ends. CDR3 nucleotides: TGTGCCAGCTCTCCGACAGGCTACGAGCAGTACTTC. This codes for CASSPTGYEQYF. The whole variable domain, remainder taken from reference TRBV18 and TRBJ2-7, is NAGVMQNPRHLVRRRGQEARLRCSPMKGHSHVYWYRQLPEEGLKFMVYLQKENIIDESGMPKERFSAEFPKEGPSILRIQQVVRGDSAAYFCASSPTGYEQYFGPGTRLTVT.

The CDR3 nucleotides read TGTGCCAGTAGTATTACGGGAGCGAACACTGAAGCTTTCTTT. As protein: CASSITGANTEAFF. The J gene is TRBJ1-1, the V gene TRBV19; no firm D call. Per the germline V gene, CDR1 is LNHDA and CDR2 is SQIVND (reference sequence). V was clipped by 3 bases and J by 1 base, with 9 bases between them. The CDR3 runs 14 residues.

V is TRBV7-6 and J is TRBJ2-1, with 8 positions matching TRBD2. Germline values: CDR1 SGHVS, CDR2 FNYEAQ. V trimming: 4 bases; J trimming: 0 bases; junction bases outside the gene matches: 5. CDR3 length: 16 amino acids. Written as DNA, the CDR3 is TGTGCCAGCAGCTCCTATAGCGGGGCCTCCTACAATGAGCAGTTCTTC. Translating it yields CASSSYSGASYNEQFF.

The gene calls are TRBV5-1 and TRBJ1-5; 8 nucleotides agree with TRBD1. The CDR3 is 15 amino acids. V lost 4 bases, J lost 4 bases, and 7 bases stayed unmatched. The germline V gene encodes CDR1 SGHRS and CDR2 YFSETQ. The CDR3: CASSQTGGGNQPQHF. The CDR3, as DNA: TGCGCCAGCAGCCAAACAGGGGGAGGGAATCAGCCCCAGCATTTT.

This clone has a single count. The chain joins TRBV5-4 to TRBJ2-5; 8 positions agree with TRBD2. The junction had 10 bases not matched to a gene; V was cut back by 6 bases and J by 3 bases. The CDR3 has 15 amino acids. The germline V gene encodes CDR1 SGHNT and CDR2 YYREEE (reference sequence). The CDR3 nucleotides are TGTGCCAGCAAGAGCCAGGCCGGGGGGGAAGAGACCCAGTACTTC. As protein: CASKSQAGGEETQYF.

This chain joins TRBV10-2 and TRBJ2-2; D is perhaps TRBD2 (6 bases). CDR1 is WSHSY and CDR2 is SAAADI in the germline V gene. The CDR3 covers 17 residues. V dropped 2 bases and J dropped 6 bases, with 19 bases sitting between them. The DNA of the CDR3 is TGCGCCAGCAGTGAGGGGTGGGAGGTTTGGGGCCCCGGGGAGCTGTTTTTT. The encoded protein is CASSEGWEVWGPGELFF.